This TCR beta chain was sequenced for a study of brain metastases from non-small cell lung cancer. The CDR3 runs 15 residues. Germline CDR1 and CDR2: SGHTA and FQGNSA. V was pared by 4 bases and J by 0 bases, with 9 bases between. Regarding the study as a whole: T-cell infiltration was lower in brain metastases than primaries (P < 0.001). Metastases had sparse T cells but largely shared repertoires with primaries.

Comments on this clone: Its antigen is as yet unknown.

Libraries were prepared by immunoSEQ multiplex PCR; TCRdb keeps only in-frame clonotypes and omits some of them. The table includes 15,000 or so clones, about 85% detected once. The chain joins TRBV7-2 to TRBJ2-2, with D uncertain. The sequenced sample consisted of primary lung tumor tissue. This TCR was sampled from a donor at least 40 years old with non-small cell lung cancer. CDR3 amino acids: CASSSVLPNTGELFF. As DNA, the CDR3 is TGTGCCAGCAGCTCGGTTCTTCCGAACACCGGGGAGCTGTTTTTT.